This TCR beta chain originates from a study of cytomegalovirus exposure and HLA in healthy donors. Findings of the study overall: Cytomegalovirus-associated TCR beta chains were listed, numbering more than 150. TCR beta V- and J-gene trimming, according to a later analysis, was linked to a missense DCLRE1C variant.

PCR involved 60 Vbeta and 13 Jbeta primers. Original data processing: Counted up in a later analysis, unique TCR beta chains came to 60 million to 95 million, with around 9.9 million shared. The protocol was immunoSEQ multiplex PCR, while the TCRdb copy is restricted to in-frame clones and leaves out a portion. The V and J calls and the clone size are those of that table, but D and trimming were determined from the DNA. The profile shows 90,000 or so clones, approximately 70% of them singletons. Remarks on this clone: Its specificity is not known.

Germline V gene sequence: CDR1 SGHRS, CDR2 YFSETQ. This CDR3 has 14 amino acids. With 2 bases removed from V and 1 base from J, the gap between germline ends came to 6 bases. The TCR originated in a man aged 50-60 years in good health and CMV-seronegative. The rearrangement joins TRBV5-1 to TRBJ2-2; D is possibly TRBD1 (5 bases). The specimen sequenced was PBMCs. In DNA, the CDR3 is TGCGCCAGCAGCTTTGACAGGAACACCGGGGAGCTGTTTTTT. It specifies CASSFDRNTGELFF.